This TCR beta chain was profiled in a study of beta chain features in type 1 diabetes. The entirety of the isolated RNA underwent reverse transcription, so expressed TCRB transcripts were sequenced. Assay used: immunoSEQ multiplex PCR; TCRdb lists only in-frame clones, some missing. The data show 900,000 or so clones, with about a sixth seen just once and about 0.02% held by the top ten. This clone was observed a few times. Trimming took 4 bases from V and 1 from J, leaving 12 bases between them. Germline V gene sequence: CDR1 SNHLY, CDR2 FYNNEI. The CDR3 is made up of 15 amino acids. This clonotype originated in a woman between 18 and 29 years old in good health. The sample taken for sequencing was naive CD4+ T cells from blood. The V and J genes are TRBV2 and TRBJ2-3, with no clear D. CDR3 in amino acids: CASSVEQLRTDTQYF. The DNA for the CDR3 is TGTGCCAGCAGTGTGGAGCAATTGCGCACAGATACGCAGTATTTT. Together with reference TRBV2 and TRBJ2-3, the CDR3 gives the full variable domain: EPEVTQTPSHQVTQMGQEVILRCVPISNHLYFYWYRQILGQKVEFLVSFYNNEISEKSEIFDDQFSVERPDGSNFTLKIRSTKLEDSAMYFCASSVEQLRTDTQYFGPGTRLTVL.